This TCR beta chain is from a study of blood T cell repertoires in COVID-19. Study in general: PBMCs, B-cell-depleted T cells, or T cells provided the cDNA or gDNA that made up the material.

Germline-derived CDR1 and CDR2 are ENHRY and SYGVKD. The CDR3 contains 14 residues. V was pared by 0 bases and J by 4 bases, with 9 bases between. Original methodology: Counts of nucleated cells, estimated from reference gene primer amplification, were obtained. Only in-frame clones appear in the TCRdb table, and some are missing; sequencing was by immunoSEQ multiplex PCR. From that table come the V and J calls and clone size; the DNA was used to work out D and trimming. This sample has 140,000 or so clones, with roughly 87% found just once. The source material was peripheral blood. The TCR sequence derives from a woman between 50 and 59 years old with acute or convalescent COVID-19. The rearrangement joins TRBV10-3 to TRBJ1-2; a possible D gene is TRBD1 (5 bases). The CDR3 protein is CAISESLGGYGYTF. The CDR3 DNA reads TGTGCCATCAGTGAGTCTCTGGGGGGCTATGGCTACACCTTC.